This record looks at one T cell receptor beta chain sequence and its context. Its antigen remains unknown. Germline CDR1 is SGHNT and CDR2 is YYREEE (reference sequence). The CDR3 runs 14 residues. V dropped 6 bases and J dropped 3; count of bases not matched to a gene: 3. This record belongs to a study of T cell responses to AZD1222 COVID-19 vaccine. Regarding the study as a whole: Seropositive AZD1222 recipients at baseline numbered only five or six. No repertoire was sampled before or during the peak T cell response, only after it.

The repertoire was sequenced with immunoSEQ multiplex PCR; TCRdb's copy has only in-frame clones and lacks some. Of about 83,000 clones listed, around 87% are singletons. V and J are TRBV5-4 and TRBJ2-2; 9 bases are shared with TRBD1. This sequence originates from an adult in good health. The material sequenced was peripheral blood, taken on day 0 of MenACWY control vaccination. As DNA, the CDR3 is TGTGCCAGCACACAGGGGGCTTACACCGGGGAGCTGTTTTTT. The encoded protein is CASTQGAYTGELFF. Using reference TRBV5-4 and TRBJ2-2 for the parts outside the CDR3, the full variable domain is ETGVTQSPTHLIKTRGQQVTLRCSSQSGHNTVSWYQQALGQGPQFIFQYYREEENGRGNFPPRFSGLQFPNYSSELNVNALELDDSALYLCASTQGAYTGELFFGEGSRLTVL.